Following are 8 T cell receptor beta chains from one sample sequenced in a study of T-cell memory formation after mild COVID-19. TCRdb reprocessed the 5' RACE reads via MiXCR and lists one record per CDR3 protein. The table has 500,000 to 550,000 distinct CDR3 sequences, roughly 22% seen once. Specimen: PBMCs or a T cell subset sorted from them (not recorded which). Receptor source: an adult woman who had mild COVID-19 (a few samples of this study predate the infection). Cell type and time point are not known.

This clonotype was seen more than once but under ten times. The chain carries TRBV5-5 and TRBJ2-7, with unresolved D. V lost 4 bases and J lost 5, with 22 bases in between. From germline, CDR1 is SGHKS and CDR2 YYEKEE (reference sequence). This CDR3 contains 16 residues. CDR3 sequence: CASSPGVLRYIDEQYF. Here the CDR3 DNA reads TGTGCCAGCAGCCCGGGTGTATTAAGGTACATCGACGAGCAGTACTTC. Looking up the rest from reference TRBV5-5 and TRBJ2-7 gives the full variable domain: DAGVTQSPTHLIKTRGQQVTLRCSPISGHKSVSWYQQVLGQGPQFIFQYYEKEERGRGNFPDRFSARQFPNYSSELNVNALLLGDSALYLCASSPGVLRYIDEQYFGPGTRLTVT.

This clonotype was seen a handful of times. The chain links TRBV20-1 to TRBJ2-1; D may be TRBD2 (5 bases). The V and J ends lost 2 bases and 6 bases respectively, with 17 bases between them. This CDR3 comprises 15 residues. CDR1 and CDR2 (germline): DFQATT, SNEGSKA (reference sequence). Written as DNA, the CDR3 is TGCAGTGCTAGACCCGACTATCCGTCGGGCAATGAGCAGTTCTTC. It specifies CSARPDYPSGNEQFF.

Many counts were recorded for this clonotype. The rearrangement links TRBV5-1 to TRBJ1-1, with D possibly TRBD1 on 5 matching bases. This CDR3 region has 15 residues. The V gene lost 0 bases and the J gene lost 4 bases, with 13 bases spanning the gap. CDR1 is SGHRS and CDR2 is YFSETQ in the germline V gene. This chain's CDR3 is CASSLGPGVSTEAFF. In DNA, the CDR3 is TGCGCCAGCAGCTTGGGCCCGGGGGTAAGCACTGAAGCTTTCTTT.

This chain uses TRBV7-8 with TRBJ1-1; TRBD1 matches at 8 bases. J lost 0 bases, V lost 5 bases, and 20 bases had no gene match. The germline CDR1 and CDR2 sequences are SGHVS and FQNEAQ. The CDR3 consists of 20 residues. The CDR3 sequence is CASSPRGVQGQGALNTEAFF. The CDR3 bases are TGTGCCAGCAGCCCTAGAGGAGTACAGGGGCAGGGGGCTTTGAACACTGAAGCTTTCTTT.

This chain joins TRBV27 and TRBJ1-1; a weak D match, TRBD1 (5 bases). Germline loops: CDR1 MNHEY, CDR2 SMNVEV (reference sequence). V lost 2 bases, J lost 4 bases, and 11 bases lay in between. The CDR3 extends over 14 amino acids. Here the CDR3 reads CASSLGGEGTEAFF. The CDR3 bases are TGTGCCAGCAGTTTAGGGGGGGAAGGCACTGAAGCTTTCTTT.

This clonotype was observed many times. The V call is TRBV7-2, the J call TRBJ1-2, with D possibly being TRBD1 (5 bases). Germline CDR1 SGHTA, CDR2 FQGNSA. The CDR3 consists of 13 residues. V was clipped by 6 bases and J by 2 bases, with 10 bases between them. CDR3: CASSPGRNYGYTF. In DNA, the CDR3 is TGTGCCAGCAGTCCGGGACGGAACTATGGCTACACCTTC.

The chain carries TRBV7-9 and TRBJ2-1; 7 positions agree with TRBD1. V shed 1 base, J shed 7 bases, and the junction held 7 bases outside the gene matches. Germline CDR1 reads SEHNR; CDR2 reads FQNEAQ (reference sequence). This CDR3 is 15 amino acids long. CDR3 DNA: TGTGCCAGCAGCTTAGGAGGGACAGCACTGAATGAGCAGTTCTTC. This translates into CASSLGGTALNEQFF.

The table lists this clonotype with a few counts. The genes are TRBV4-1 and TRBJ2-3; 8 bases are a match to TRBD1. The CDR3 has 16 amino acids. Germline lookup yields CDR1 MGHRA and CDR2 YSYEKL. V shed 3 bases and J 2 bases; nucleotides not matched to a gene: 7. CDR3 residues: CASSHDRQGTTDTQYF. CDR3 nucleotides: TGCGCCAGCAGCCACGACCGACAGGGGACCACAGATACGCAGTATTTT.